One sample yielded the 2 T cell receptor beta chains listed below, sequenced in a study of cytomegalovirus exposure and HLA in healthy donors. In the PCR, 60 Vbeta and 13 Jbeta primers were used. Measured with immunoSEQ multiplex PCR; TCRdb has only the in-frame clones, and not every one. Of 95,000 to 150,000 clones in the sample, less than 10% were seen once. The sequenced material came from PBMCs. The origin of the receptors is a woman between 40 and 55 years old in good health and CMV-seropositive.

This clone was recorded a few times. The V gene is TRBV10-3, the J gene TRBJ1-5; 7 bases are a match to TRBD1. CDR1 ENHRY and CDR2 SYGVKD come from the germline V gene. CDR3 size: 15 residues. Germline trimming cut 0 bases from V and 4 bases from J; bases unmatched to any gene: 3. The CDR3 here is CAISESSTGNQPQHF. The CDR3 DNA reads as TGTGCCATCAGTGAGTCTTCGACAGGGAATCAGCCCCAGCATTTT.

The chain combines TRBV6-5 with TRBJ2-1; TRBD1 matches at 7 bases. CDR1 is MNHEY and CDR2 is SVGAGI in the germline V gene. With 4 bases clipped from V and 3 bases from J, the junction kept 3 bases outside the gene matches. The CDR3 has 14 amino acids. CDR3 bases: TGTGCCAGCAGTTCCTCAGGGGGCTACAATGAGCAGTTCTTC. The encoded protein is CASSSSGGYNEQFF.